Included here is one T cell receptor beta chain sequence, with context. This clone's antigen is unknown. No base qualities exist here, and no much larger clone lies one base off it. These data are taken from a study of beta chain features in type 1 diabetes (dated by TCRdb to 2016 to 2019). Regarding the research as a whole: No differences in mean age, gender distribution, total cell number or subset yield were found between patients and healthy donors. The study compared the TCRB repertoires of sorted circulating CD4+ T cell subsets in recently diagnosed type 1 diabetes patients with those in matched healthy donors. A total of 90 million to 140 million sorted cells were examined across all samples, and RNA yield correlated strongly with the number of cells per subset. Regulatory and stem cell-like memory subsets were obtained from only 8 patients and roughly 8 healthy donors, while naive and central memory subsets were obtained from all 30 or so donors. Results and caveats for the whole study, not just this receptor: Naive, central memory and regulatory TCRB repertoires appeared to be more alike among patients than among healthy donors. Because cDNA rather than genomic DNA was sequenced, highly expressing activated cells could have been over-represented, although no difference in activation and CD3 levels was found between groups. Shorter templates might have been favored by PCR, but patient and control samples were amplified and corrected together, so both groups would have been affected equally by any skew. At VDJ recombination sites, patients with type 1 diabetes made fewer insertions and deleted more nucleotides, a pattern implying thymic rearrangement abnormalities. Only small numbers of individuals were included in the HLA sub-analyses, which left unresolved whether HLA type had any influence on TCRB rearrangement. Type 1 diabetes patients showed a moderate but significant shortening of TCRB CDR3 length in all four CD4+ subsets.

The CDR3 goes from the cysteine to the phenylalanine over 16 residues. Of all the DNA, just the CDR3 is kept, 48 bases in frame from base 1. V ends up 6 bases short and J 0 bases short, with an unmatched junction base count of 5. The germline V gene (reference sequence) sets CDR1 to MNHNY and CDR2 to SVGAGI. All of the isolated RNA was reverse transcribed with the High Capacity cDNA Reverse Transcription Kit, so expressed TCRB transcripts were sequenced. Deep immunoSEQ sequencing was performed on naive, central memory and regulatory T cell samples, with an average of around 3.4 million total reads per sample. After sorted cells were lysed in RLT buffer, RNA was extracted with DNase-treated RNeasy Micro or Mini kits, with the choice depending on cell number. Each cell subset was processed on its own to prevent cross-contamination, while patient and healthy donor samples were processed together. Using the immunoSEQ multiplex PCR, TCRB sequences were amplified from cDNA into 87-bp fragments spanning the CDR3 region. The amplicons were sequenced using the Illumina HiSeq platform. Processing in the source paper ran as follows. PCR bias was computationally corrected using synthetic template baselines, reads within Hamming distance 2 were collapsed, and singletons that could not be merged were discarded. Reads were aligned to IMGT to assign V, D and J genes, CDR3 length, and insertions or deletions at six rearrangement sites. Within each subset, clonotype counts were normalized to sorted cell number, and only after that were true diversity and Gini coefficients computed with the tcR R package. The overlap coefficient, calculated on TCRB nucleotide sequences, was used to measure repertoire sharing. Here the immuneACCESS table is served through TCRdb, limited to in-frame sequences with V and J called. Missing clones are a known gap in these copies; in checked studies unresolved V genes cover under half, and the rest lacks a known reason. V and J calls and clone size come straight from that table; D and trimming were deduced from the DNA. In all, the sample holds 150,000 to 200,000 clones, and over 7.5% of those were seen once. Approximately 2.3% of the sample goes to the ten largest clones.

From each donor, a single peripheral blood sample of 95 to 150 mL on average was drawn into heparinised tubes. Using a panel that included CD45RO, CCR7, CD25, CD127, CD95 and CD27, naive, central memory, regulatory and stem cell-like memory CD4+ T cells were sorted on a BD FACSAria II. Every sorted population had a purity above 95%. PBMCs were isolated right away by Lymphoprep density gradient centrifugation and were stained directly, without culture. So that batch effects would be minimized, each experiment stained and sorted samples in pairs, pairing one healthy donor with one patient. The source is a woman under 30 in good health. Sequences were obtained from central memory CD4+ T cells from blood. The receptor chain draws on TRBV6-6 and TRBJ1-3; the junction holds 10 bases that match TRBD1. CDR3 protein: CASSLGTGVSGNTIYF. The DNA reads TGTGCCAGCAGCCTCGGGACAGGGGTCTCTGGAAACACCATATATTTT.